This T cell receptor (beta chain) was obtained from a study of T cell responses to AZD1222 COVID-19 vaccine. Study conclusions and caveats: Vaccine-associated CD4 TCRs ranged over spike, dominating at 160-218 and 743-854. Spike-specific TCR breadth and depth grew following two AZD1222 doses. Just a handful of people given AZD1222 tested seropositive at baseline.

As regards this clone: What it binds is not known. Other DNA sequences from this sample encode an identical CDR3 as well.

Germline CDR1 and CDR2: MDHEN and SYDVKM. The CDR3 runs to 11 residues. V was trimmed by 6 bases and J by 2 bases, leaving 5 bases between them. TCRdb's copy holds only in-frame clones and misses some; the assay was immunoSEQ multiplex PCR. The sample lists under 130,000 clones, 91% occurring once. V is TRBV28 and J is TRBJ2-7; no clear D gene. The material was peripheral blood, obtained on day 0 of AZD1222 vaccination. The receptor was derived from an adult in good health. Here the CDR3 DNA reads TGTGCCAGCAGACGGACCTACGAGCAGTACTTC. This codes for CASRRTYEQYF.